These 26 T cell receptor beta chains came from one sample sequenced in a study of vaccination effects on CD4 cells after COVID-19. Before any sequencing was done, the ViraFEST assay used viral peptide pools to expand antigen-specific CD4+ T cells. Culturing for 10 days preceded CD4+ T cell isolation. Participants each got two BNT162b2 or mRNA-1273 vaccine doses. Sequenced by immunoSEQ multiplex PCR; TCRdb stores in-frame clones only, minus some. Of tens of thousands of clones in the sample, about 80% are singletons; the top ten hold 1.2%. No antigen has been assigned to these receptors. The material sequenced was CD4+ T cells from PBMCs cultured with HCoV-229E spike peptides, taken after COVID-19 vaccination. These receptors all stem from a human donor who received a COVID-19 vaccine.

This chain links TRBV24-1 with TRBJ2-3; TRBD2 agrees at 8 bases. The CDR3 sequence is 18 residues long. Germline trimming cut 1 base from V and 2 bases from J; bases unmatched to any gene: 10. Germline CDR1 is KGHDR and CDR2 is SFDVKD. CDR3 protein: CATSDFGTRGKHTDTQYF. The CDR3 DNA is TGTGCCACCAGTGATTTCGGGACTAGAGGAAAGCACACAGATACGCAGTATTTT.

This clone was observed a single time. The rearrangement links TRBV6-5 to TRBJ1-2; 12 bases agree with TRBD1. The germline V gene encodes CDR1 MNHEY and CDR2 SVGAGI. V shed 6 bases, J shed 6 bases, and the junction held 2 bases outside the gene matches. This CDR3 has 13 amino acids. The CDR3 bases are TGTGCCAGCAGGGGGACAGGGGGCGATGGCTACACCTTC. It translates to CASRGTGGDGYTF.

This rearrangement joins TRBV25-1 to TRBJ2-3; no reliable D call. The CDR3 is 16 amino acids. Between the trimmed V and J ends, which lost 4 bases and 0 bases, there was a span of 14 bases. CDR1 is MGHDK, CDR2 SYGVNS, per germline. The CDR3 DNA follows: TGTGCCAGCAGTGGACGGAAAATTACTAGCACAGATACGCAGTATTTT. This sequence encodes CASSGRKITSTDTQYF.

In nucleotides, the CDR3 is TGCGCCAGCAGCCCGCAGGGCGCTAACACTGAAGCTTTCTTT. As protein: CASSPQGANTEAFF. The chain has TRBV5-1 and TRBJ1-1; D may be TRBD1 (5 bases). With 4 bases removed from V and 2 bases from J, the gap between germline ends came to 12 bases. Germline V CDR1 and CDR2: SGHRS, YFSETQ. The CDR3 loop spans 14 amino acids.

The chain joins TRBV24-1 to TRBJ2-5; D unclear. The ends were cut back, 3 bases at V and 1 base at J, with 5 bases in the middle. There are 13 residues in the CDR3. CDR1 is KGHDR and CDR2 is SFDVKD in the germline V gene. The CDR3 spells CATSDGSQETQYF. The DNA for the CDR3 is TGTGCCACCAGTGATGGGTCCCAAGAGACCCAGTACTTC.

This chain joins TRBV6-5 and TRBJ1-3; D unresolved. The CDR3 length is 12 residues. V lost 6 bases and J 9 bases, leaving 12 bases between the germline ends. Germline V gene data show CDR1 as MNHEY and CDR2 as SVGAGI. The CDR3 region has the DNA TGTGCCAGCAGGGATCCCTTAAGCACCATATATTTT. This translates into CASRDPLSTIYF.

V and J are TRBV30 and TRBJ1-5, with D uncertain. Trimming stripped 1 base from V and 0 bases from J, with 10 bases between. The CDR3 runs to 15 residues. Germline V gene lookup returns CDR1 GTSNPN and CDR2 SVGIG (reference sequence). CDR3 sequence (DNA): TGTGCCTGGAGTGATGGAGGGTATAGCAATCAGCCCCAGCATTTT. Amino acids: CAWSDGGYSNQPQHF.

This chain uses TRBV6-1 with TRBJ1-2; D is uncertain. Trimming shortened V by 1 base and J by 5 bases, and 5 bases separated the two germline ends. The CDR3 has 12 amino acids. The germline V gene encodes CDR1 MNHNS and CDR2 SASEGT. CDR3 amino acids: CASSEGSYGYTF. Here the CDR3 DNA reads TGTGCCAGCAGTGAAGGCAGTTATGGCTACACCTTC.

This sequence joins TRBV24-1 and TRBJ2-1, with 7 bases aligning to TRBD1. The junction had 10 bases not matched to a gene; V was cut back by 5 bases and J by 7 bases. The CDR3 length is 15 residues. Germline CDR1 KGHDR, CDR2 SFDVKD. Here the CDR3 DNA reads TGTGCCACCAGTGCCTCGACAGGGAGTGGGAATGAGCAGTTCTTC. Encoded protein: CATSASTGSGNEQFF.

The chain couples TRBV6-2 or TRBV6-3 to TRBJ1-5; unclear D gene. This CDR3 spans 16 amino acids. In germline, CDR1 is MNHEY, CDR2 SVGEGT. With 2 bases removed from V and 0 bases from J, the gap between germline ends came to 11 bases. The CDR3, as DNA: TGTGCCAGCAGTTACGCGGCGGAAAGTAGCAATCAGCCCCAGCATTTT. Translated, it gives CASSYAAESSNQPQHF.

V is TRBV11-1 and J is TRBJ2-5, with D uncertain. CDR3 length: 12 residues. Germline CDR1 SGHAT, CDR2 FQDESV (reference sequence). V lost 5 bases, J lost 5 bases, and 9 bases lay in between. For the CDR3, the DNA is TGTGCCAGCAGCCAAGGGTTGGAGACCCAGTACTTC. Its translation is CASSQGLETQYF.

The chain couples TRBV19 to TRBJ1-6; D is ambiguous. This CDR3 spans 14 amino acids. Germline V gene lookup returns CDR1 LNHDA and CDR2 SQIVND (reference sequence). V gave up 10 bases and J gave up 8 bases, with 18 bases separating them. CDR3 DNA: TGTGCCACCACGCCCGGGCAAGGGTATTCACCCCTCCACTTT. Its translation: CATTPGQGYSPLHF. Filled out from reference TRBV19 and TRBJ1-6, the complete variable domain reads DGGITQSPKYLFRKEGQNVTLSCEQNLNHDAMYWYRQDPGQGLRLIYYSQIVNDFQKGDIAEGYSVSREKKESFPLTVTSAQKNPTAFYLCATTPGQGYSPLHFGNGTRLTVT.

This sequence joins TRBV7-8 and TRBJ2-3; possible D gene TRBD2, 6 bases. The length of the CDR3 is 14 residues. From germline, CDR1 is SGHVS and CDR2 FQNEAQ. Trimming took off 1 base at V and 4 bases at J, with 9 bases between the two ends. The chain's CDR3 is CASSLVAASDTQYF. The CDR3 nucleotides read TGTGCCAGCAGCTTAGTAGCGGCATCAGATACGCAGTATTTT.

This rearrangement joins TRBV6-5 to TRBJ2-7; TRBD2 agrees at 7 bases. The germline gives CDR1 MNHEY, CDR2 SVGAGI. V trimming: 7 bases; J trimming: 1 base; junction bases outside the gene matches: 10. The CDR3 extends over 15 amino acids. CDR3 region: CASTEGGWGSYEQYV. The CDR3 nucleotides are TGTGCCAGCACCGAGGGAGGGTGGGGGTCCTACGAGCAGTACGTC.

This chain uses TRBV3-1 (or the pseudogene TRBV3-2) with TRBJ1-2, with D possibly matching TRBD1 (6 bases). This CDR3 has 15 amino acids. V gave up 1 base and J gave up 6 bases, with 15 bases separating them. CDR1 LGHDT and CDR2 YNNKEL come from the germline V gene (reference sequence). The CDR3 nucleotides read TGTGCCAGCAGCCAAGTCACACAGGGAATGGATGGCTACACCTTC. Translated: CASSQVTQGMDGYTF.

This clone was detected once. The chain uses TRBV10-3 and TRBJ2-3; D assignment may be TRBD1 or TRBD2 (6 bases each). The germline V gene encodes CDR1 ENHRY and CDR2 SYGVKD. The CDR3 is 13 residues long. Trimming cost V 4 bases and J 4 bases, with 9 bases left between them. The chain's CDR3 is CAISGGAADTQYF. CDR3 bases: TGTGCCATCAGTGGGGGGGCGGCAGATACGCAGTATTTT.

The chain carries TRBV4-1 and TRBJ2-1; D remains ambiguous. The CDR3 loop spans 17 amino acids. V was trimmed by 3 bases and J by 5 bases, leaving 20 bases between them. Looked up from germline, CDR1 is MGHRA and CDR2 is YSYEKL. CDR3 residues: CASSHVQVFGTHNEQFF. As DNA, the CDR3 is TGCGCCAGCAGCCATGTTCAGGTTTTCGGTACGCACAATGAGCAGTTCTTC.

This clone was picked up a small number of times. The chain combines TRBV29-1 with TRBJ1-3; tentative D call: TRBD1 (5 bases). The V end lost 6 bases, the J end lost 8 bases, and 17 bases lay between the germline ends. The CDR3 runs 13 residues. Germline assignment: CDR1 SQVTM and CDR2 ANQGSEA. CDR3 loop: CSVTGILGHTIYF. The CDR3 nucleotides are TGCAGCGTGACGGGAATCCTGGGACACACCATATATTTT.

The CDR3 DNA sequence: TGCGCCAGCAGCCAGGCCCGACGTAACTATGGCTACACCTTC. Encoded protein: CASSQARRNYGYTF. This chain joins TRBV4-1 and TRBJ1-2; D unclear. CDR3 size: 14 residues. Germline CDR1 is MGHRA and CDR2 is YSYEKL. V lost 3 bases to trimming and J lost 1 base, with 9 bases between them.

This chain joins TRBV3-1 (or the pseudogene TRBV3-2) and TRBJ1-4, with D possibly matching TRBD1 (6 bases). CDR3 size: 14 residues. Germline V CDR1 and CDR2: LGHDT, YNNKEL (reference sequence). With 1 base removed from V and 11 bases from J, the gap between germline ends came to 14 bases. For the CDR3, the DNA is TGTGCCAGCAGCCAAGTGGGGGCGGTTGGCAAACTGTTTTTT. It yields the protein CASSQVGAVGKLFF.

The rearrangement uses TRBV9 and TRBJ2-3; 12 nucleotides agree with TRBD1. This CDR3 contains 16 residues. J was trimmed by 4 bases and V by 0 bases; bases with no gene match: 3. Germline V gene sequence: CDR1 SGDLS, CDR2 YYNGEE. CDR3 DNA: TGTGCCAGCAGCGTAGGCGGGACAGGGGGCTCAGATACGCAGTATTTT. Its translation: CASSVGGTGGSDTQYF.

The count of this clone is one. The chain recombines TRBV6-2 or TRBV6-3 with TRBJ1-4; D is possibly TRBD1 (5 bases). Germline CDR1 reads MNHEY; CDR2 reads SVGEGT. Trimming took 2 bases from V and 0 from J, leaving 16 bases between them. The CDR3 spans 18 residues. CDR3 nucleotides: TGTGCCAGCAGTTACACCCGCGGGACCACTGCAACTAATGAAAAACTGTTTTTT. Protein product: CASSYTRGTTATNEKLFF.

The CDR3 bases are TGTGCCAGCTCCATTTCATACCTGAACTCTGGGGCCAACGTCCTGACTTTC. Protein sequence: CASSISYLNSGANVLTF. The chain combines TRBV18 with TRBJ2-6, with D hard to call. The V end was cut by 6 bases, the J end by 0 bases, with 15 bases between. This CDR3 is 17 amino acids long. Germline CDR1 KGHSH, CDR2 LQKENI.

This clone was found a few times. V is TRBV3-1 (or the pseudogene TRBV3-2) and J is TRBJ1-5; D unclear. Trimming took 2 bases from V and 3 from J, leaving 8 bases between them. The CDR3 runs 14 residues. Germline V gene data show CDR1 as LGHDT and CDR2 as YNNKEL (reference sequence). The CDR3 nucleotides are TGTGCCAGCAGCCAAAGCCACGACAATCAGCCCCAGCATTTT. It encodes CASSQSHDNQPQHF.

The chain is built from TRBV21-1 and TRBJ2-1; no DNA check was done on the table's D call, TRBD2. TRBV21-1 is noted as a pseudogene. The CDR3 has 19 residues. The CDR3 bases are TGTGCCAGCAGCAAAATCCCCCTCCCACTAGCGGGGGGAGGAGATGAGCAGTTCTTC. Amino acids: CASSKIPLPLAGGGDEQFF.

This chain links TRBV14 with TRBJ1-2, with a possible D match to TRBD1 (6 bases). The germline V gene has CDR1 SGHDN and CDR2 FVKESK. This CDR3 is built from 13 residues. Trimming took off 4 bases at V and 1 base at J, with 7 bases between the two ends. The CDR3 protein is CASSPDSNYGYTF. The DNA of the CDR3 is TGTGCCAGCAGCCCGGACAGTAACTATGGCTACACCTTC.